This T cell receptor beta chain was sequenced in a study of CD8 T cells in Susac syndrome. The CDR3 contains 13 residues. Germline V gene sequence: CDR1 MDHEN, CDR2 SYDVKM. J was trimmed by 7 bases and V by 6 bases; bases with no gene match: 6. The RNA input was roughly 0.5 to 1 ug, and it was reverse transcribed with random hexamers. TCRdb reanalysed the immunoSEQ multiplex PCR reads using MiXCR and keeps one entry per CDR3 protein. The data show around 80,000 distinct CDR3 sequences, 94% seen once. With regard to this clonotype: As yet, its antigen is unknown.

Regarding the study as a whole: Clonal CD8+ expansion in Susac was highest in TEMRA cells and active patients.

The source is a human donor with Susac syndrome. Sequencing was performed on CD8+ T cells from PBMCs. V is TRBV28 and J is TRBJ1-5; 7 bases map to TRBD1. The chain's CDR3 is CASSPGGKQPQHF. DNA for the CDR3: TGTGCCAGCAGCCCAGGGGGTAAGCAGCCCCAGCATTTT.